One and the same sample provided the 9 T cell receptor beta chains below, sequenced in a study of metastatic and nonmetastatic thyroid tumors. Thyroid surgery was preceded by no treatment in any patient. TCRdb reprocessed the PCR reads via MiXCR. The repertoire consists of 20,000 to 30,000 clones, with under 15% occurring once and the leading ten covering nearly 5%. The specimen sequenced was blood. The source is a female donor with papillary thyroid cancer or a benign thyroid nodule (not recorded which). Some clones in this sample may be carry-over from other donors' samples.

This clone was detected ten times or more. J is TRBJ2-1 and V is TRBV6-1; D possibly uses TRBD1 or TRBD2 (5 bases each). The germline V gene encodes CDR1 MNHNS and CDR2 SASEGT. Trimming took 1 base from V and 8 from J, leaving 12 bases between them. This CDR3 comprises 14 residues. CDR3 sequence reads: CASSEVWGIDEQFF. The CDR3 bases are TGTGCCAGCAGTGAAGTTTGGGGGATCGATGAGCAGTTCTTC.

This clone was detected ten times or more. The chain joins TRBV9 to TRBJ1-2; possibly TRBD1 for D (5 bases). The CDR3 is 14 amino acids. Germline V gene data show CDR1 as SGDLS and CDR2 as YYNGEE. Trimming removed 4 bases from V and 0 bases from J, with 10 bases in between. The CDR3 protein is CASSLPGANYGYTF. The CDR3 DNA reads as TGTGCCAGCAGCCTACCGGGGGCTAACTATGGCTACACCTTC.

This clone was counted many times. The V gene is TRBV20-1, the J gene TRBJ2-5; possible D gene TRBD2, 6 bases. The CDR3 has 18 amino acids. Trimming took 2 bases from V and 4 from J, leaving 26 bases between them. The V gene's germline CDR1 is DFQATT and CDR2 SNEGSKA (reference sequence). The CDR3 DNA is TGCAGTGCTAGACCCTTCACCGGGACTGTCAATTGGGGAGAGACCCAGTACTTC. Translating it yields CSARPFTGTVNWGETQYF.

This clone was seen ten or more times. CDR3 sequence: CASSQQGATNEKLFF. For the CDR3, the DNA is TGTGCCAGCTCCCAACAGGGGGCAACTAATGAAAAACTGTTTTTT. This sequence joins TRBV18 and TRBJ1-4; 8 positions match TRBD1. Trimming removed 6 bases from V and 0 bases from J; junction bases left unmatched: 3. This CDR3 has 15 amino acids. From germline, CDR1 is KGHSH and CDR2 LQKENI.

This clone came up many times. The chain couples TRBV7-7 to TRBJ2-5, with TRBD2 identical over 10 bases. This CDR3 is built from 15 residues. From germline, CDR1 is SSHAT and CDR2 FNYEAQ (reference sequence). V was clipped by 1 base and J by 5 bases; unmatched bases: 4. This CDR3 reads CASSLVGTSAETQYF. In DNA, the CDR3 is TGTGCCAGCAGCTTAGTGGGGACTAGCGCCGAGACCCAGTACTTC.

In its sample, this clone was seen many times. The chain is built from TRBV5-5 and TRBJ2-3; no clear D gene. Germline loops: CDR1 SGHKS, CDR2 YYEKEE (reference sequence). The CDR3 sequence is 13 residues long. Trimming stripped 1 base from V and 0 bases from J, with 3 bases between. The CDR3 sequence is CASSLFSTDTQYF. Written as DNA, the CDR3 is TGTGCCAGCAGCTTGTTTAGCACAGATACGCAGTATTTT.

The sample holds many counts of this clone. This rearrangement joins TRBV9 to TRBJ2-3; D gene ambiguous. Germline-derived CDR1 and CDR2 are SGDLS and YYNGEE. CDR3 length equals 13 residues. V lost 0 bases and J 10 bases, leaving 12 bases between the germline ends. In DNA, the CDR3 is TGTGCCAGCAGCGTAGCTCCCCAGCGACCGCAGTATTTT. Amino acid sequence: CASSVAPQRPQYF. Combining the CDR3 with reference TRBV9 and TRBJ2-3 gives the whole variable domain DSGVTQTPKHLITATGQRVTLRCSPRSGDLSVYWYQQSLDQGLQFLIQYYNGEERAKGNILERFSAQQFPDLHSELNLSSLELGDSALYFCASSVAPQRPQYFGPGTRLTVL.

The sample holds many counts of this clone. This chain connects TRBV7-2 to TRBJ2-3; D tentatively reads TRBD1 or TRBD2 (7 bases each). CDR3 length: 16 amino acids. The V end lost 5 bases, the J end lost 8 bases, and 23 bases lay between the germline ends. Germline V CDR1 and CDR2: SGHTA, FQGNSA. The CDR3: CASSIPGGQYMGTQYF. CDR3 in DNA: TGTGCCAGCAGCATCCCGGGGGGACAGTACATGGGTACGCAGTATTTT.

This clone was counted at least ten times. This chain links TRBV7-3 with TRBJ2-3; possibly TRBD1 for D (6 bases). From germline, CDR1 is SGHTA and CDR2 FQGTGA. CDR3 length equals 15 residues. Trimming cost V 5 bases and J 0 bases, with 12 bases left between them. In DNA form, the CDR3 reads TGTGCCAGCAGCCCTCAGGGGCAGAGCACAGATACGCAGTATTTT. It yields the protein CASSPQGQSTDTQYF.